This T cell receptor beta chain was recovered during a study of blood T cells in healthy people across ages (dated by TCRdb to the mid-2010s). For context, the study as a whole: Template switching captured roughly one uniquely barcoded TCR beta cDNA molecule per two T cells in model experiments. The study measured age-related changes in TCR beta repertoire diversity using deep sequencing normalized with unique cDNA molecular identifiers. For two donors (one aged 18 to 30 and one aged 80 or older), the study analyzed two additional independent replicas of 1 million unique cDNA reads from the same blood draw. The donors were divided into four age groups: young (average approximately 17 years), middle-aged (around 37), aged (about 56) and long-lived (about 80). To avoid experimental bias, donors of different ages were randomly spread across the sequencing lanes.

Donors were around 37 systemically healthy Caucasian individuals from Russia aged roughly 6 to 90 years. Each donor gave approximately 10 milliliters of peripheral blood, collected into EDTA-treated Vacutainer tubes. Ficoll-Paque density-gradient centrifugation was used to isolate PBMCs, with at least 6 million obtained per sample. Total RNA was extracted from PBMCs with Trizol reagent, with at least 5 micrograms obtained per sample. The percentages of naive CD45RAhigh/CD27high T cells were determined by flow cytometry on a PBMC aliquot from every donor. Library generation was performed with 5' RACE. Instrument on record: Illumina HiSeq 2500. A second PCR of about 6 to 11 cycles was performed with a sample-barcoded 5' primer and a J-beta primer mix. Each TCR beta cDNA molecule received a unique molecular identifier from a template-switch 5' adaptor carrying 12 random nucleotides. Each sample yielded at least 3 million CDR3-containing paired-end reads. All of the RNA was converted into first-strand cDNA using the Mint cDNA synthesis kit, with a TRBC-specific oligonucleotide serving as the primer. Following uracil-DNA glycosylase treatment, all cDNA underwent a first 18-cycle PCR with the universal primers M1SS and BC2_uni_R. The source study handled its data this way. For normalization, 1 million high-quality reads, each with a distinct molecular identifier, were randomly selected from each sample. Reads with shared molecular identifiers were discarded instead of being binned into consensus sequences. MiTCR, with a Q25 quality threshold and the strictest error-elimination algorithm, was used for CDR3 identification, clonotype clustering and error correction. A nonparametric unseen species model with Euler transformation was used to estimate a lower bound on total TCR beta diversity. The public sequencing data were trimmed at Q25 with fastp and processed into clonotypes with MiXCR by TCRdb, which kept only in-frame beta chains. Each CDR3 protein appears once, grouped with its most common genes and DNA. These V and J calls are TCRdb output, not the study's own analysis. This sample lists some 640,000 distinct CDR3 sequences; about 28% were detected once. The top ten clones comprise approximately 14% of the sample.

Beyond this particular receptor, the publication reports: Observed TCR beta diversity correlated strongly with the percentage of naive T cells measured by flow cytometry. The long-lived group showed more naive CD4+ T cells, fewer expanded clones and increased TCR diversity than the aged group, suggesting age selection. As age increased, observed TCR beta diversity per million T cells dropped in a roughly linear way, and a significant reduction was already evident by age 40. Because donor CMV infection status was unknown, age-related changes in expanded clonotypes were potentially confounded. Estimates of total diversity based on one million sequenced T cells were regarded as lower bounds and as underestimates. Because profiling used bulk unsorted PBMCs, naive and antigen-experienced compartments could not be compared conclusively.

As to this clonotype: This clone's antigen is unknown. No base quality values were provided; no much bigger clone lies one nucleotide off.

V drops 0 bases and J drops 3 bases, leaving 12 bases in between. For CDR1 and CDR2, the germline V gene lists SGDLS and YYNGEE. The CDR3 runs 15 residues from the cysteine to the phenylalanine. The only DNA kept is the CDR3, 45 bases in frame from the first base. Sequencing input: blood. The receptor's source is a woman of 80 years or more in good health. This chain joins TRBV9 to TRBJ1-2; no D gene call is confident. The CDR3: CASSVARESDYGYTF. The DNA sequence follows: TGTGCCAGCAGCGTAGCGAGGGAGTCTGACTATGGCTACACCTTC.